This T cell receptor beta chain was found in a study of T-cell memory formation after mild COVID-19. In the study overall: TCR clusters showed largely donor specificity.

TCRalpha and TCRbeta libraries used 5'RACE with constant-segment primers and UMIs. One entry per CDR3 protein results from TCRdb running MiXCR on the 5' RACE reads. This table has approximately 40,000 distinct CDR3 sequences, roughly 11% appearing once. From germline, CDR1 is SGHTA and CDR2 FQGNSA. V shed 2 bases and J shed 6 bases, with 13 bases lying between them. There are 14 residues in the CDR3. Broader study findings: Pre-infection memory contained some responding clones, which suggested that cross-reactive memory had joined.

This clonotype was detected many times. Its antigen is unknown. The specimen sequenced was PBMCs or a T cell subset sorted from them (not recorded which). The rearrangement uses TRBV7-2 and TRBJ1-1; D not certain. The clonotype originates from a man aged 18 to 30 who had mild COVID-19 (a few samples of this study predate the infection). Cell type and time point are not known. The CDR3 here is CASSLYWSDAEAFF. CDR3 coding DNA: TGTGCCAGCAGCTTATATTGGTCAGACGCTGAAGCTTTCTTT. Full variable domain (rest looked up from reference TRBV7-2 and TRBJ1-1): GAGVSQSPSNKVTEKGKDVELRCDPISGHTALYWYRQSLGQGLEFLIYFQGNSAPDKSGLPSDRFSAERTGGSVSTLTIQRTQQEDSAVYLCASSLYWSDAEAFFGQGTRLTVV.